This section outlines one T cell receptor beta chain sequence together with its context. The antigen is unknown. This sample is drawn from a study of cytomegalovirus exposure and HLA in healthy donors. With V trimmed by 6 bases and J by 6 bases, 7 bases remained unmatched. The CDR3 contains 14 residues. CDR1 is SGHRS, CDR2 YFSETQ, per germline. The repertoire was sequenced with immunoSEQ multiplex PCR; TCRdb's copy has only in-frame clones and lacks some. The data hold 220,000 or so clones, with roughly 84% observed a single time. General study findings and limits: A classifier reportedly called cytomegalovirus status with high sensitivity and specificity. Some public TCRs appeared in many individuals, while most sequences were rare.

The TCR originated in a woman in her late teens or twenties in good health and CMV-seropositive. This chain links TRBV5-1 with TRBJ2-1; 9 bases are a match to TRBD2. The sequencing input was PBMCs. CDR3 bases: TGCGCCAGCAAGGCGGGAGGGCCGGGCAATGAGCAGTTCTTC. Residues: CASKAGGPGNEQFF. The whole variable domain, filled in from reference TRBV5-1 and TRBJ2-1, reads KAGVTQTPRYLIKTRGQQVTLSCSPISGHRSVSWYQQTPGQGLQFLFEYFSETQRNKGNFPGRFSGRQFSNSRSEMNVSTLELGDSALYLCASKAGGPGNEQFFGPGTRLTVL.